A single sample gave rise to the 2 T cell receptor beta chains below, sequenced in a study of blood T cell repertoires in COVID-19. The protocol was immunoSEQ multiplex PCR, while the TCRdb copy is restricted to in-frame clones and leaves out a portion. The sample shows approximately 140,000 clones, approximately 87% of them seen only once. Sequencing was done on a sample of PBMCs or T cells enriched from blood (not recorded which). The receptors were sampled from a woman under 40 with acute COVID-19.

V and J are TRBV27 and TRBJ2-1; 7 positions agree with TRBD1. This CDR3 spans 17 amino acids. The trim removed 6 bases at V and 5 bases at J, leaving 16 bases unmatched. The germline gives CDR1 MNHEY, CDR2 SMNVEV (reference sequence). The CDR3 spells CASSTLARQGGNNEQFF. The CDR3 DNA sequence: TGTGCCAGCAGCACGCTGGCCCGACAGGGTGGGAACAATGAGCAGTTCTTC.

J is TRBJ2-7 and V is TRBV18, with TRBD2 matching over 10 bases. The ends lost 2 bases at V and 7 bases at J; junction bases unmatched: 8. CDR3 length equals 15 residues. Germline V lookup: CDR1 KGHSH, CDR2 LQKENI. CDR3 residues: CASSPVALAGEEQYF. The CDR3 coding sequence is TGTGCCAGCTCACCAGTCGCTCTAGCGGGAGAAGAGCAGTACTTC.